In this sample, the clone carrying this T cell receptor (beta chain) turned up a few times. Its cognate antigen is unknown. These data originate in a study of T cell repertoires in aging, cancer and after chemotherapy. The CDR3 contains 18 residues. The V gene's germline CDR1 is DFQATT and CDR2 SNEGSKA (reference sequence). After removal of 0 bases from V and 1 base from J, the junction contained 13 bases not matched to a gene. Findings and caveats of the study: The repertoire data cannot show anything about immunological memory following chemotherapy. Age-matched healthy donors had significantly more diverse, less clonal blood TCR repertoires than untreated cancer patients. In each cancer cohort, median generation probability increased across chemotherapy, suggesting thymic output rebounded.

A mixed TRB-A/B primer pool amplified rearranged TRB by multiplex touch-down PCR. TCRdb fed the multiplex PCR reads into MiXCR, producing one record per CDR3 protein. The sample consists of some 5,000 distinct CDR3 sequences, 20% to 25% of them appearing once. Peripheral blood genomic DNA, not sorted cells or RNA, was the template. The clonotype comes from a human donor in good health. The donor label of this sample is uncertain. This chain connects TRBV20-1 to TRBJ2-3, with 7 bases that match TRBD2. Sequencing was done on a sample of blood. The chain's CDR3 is CSARDRGGSTIGTDTQYF. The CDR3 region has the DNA TGCAGTGCTAGAGATCGGGGCGGGAGTACGATTGGCACAGATACGCAGTATTTT.